The 14 T cell receptor beta chains below all came from one sample that was sequenced in a study of relationships among human T cell subsets. The T cell receptor alpha and beta CDR3 regions were amplified from mRNA by semiquantitative ARM-PCR. ARM-PCR used tagged nested gene-specific primers, then communal superprimers for exponential amplification. TCRdb re-analysed the multiplex PCR reads in MiXCR, keeping a single row per CDR3 protein. This table has approximately 15,000 distinct CDR3 sequences, roughly three fifths appearing once. CD4+ cells were positively selected first, then anti-CD25 beads isolated CD4+CD25+ regulatory T cells. Sequencing was carried out using Tregs sorted from blood. These receptor sequences come from a man between 35 and 55 years old in good health.

The count of this clonotype is one. In DNA, the CDR3 is TGTGCCAGCAGTGAGTTGGGTGCCGCGAACACTGAAGCTTTCTTT. Translating it yields CASSELGAANTEAFF. The chain carries TRBV6-1 and TRBJ1-1; no clear D gene. The CDR3 is made up of 15 amino acids. From germline, CDR1 is MNHNS and CDR2 SASEGT. V was clipped by 3 bases and J by 1 base, with 12 bases between them.

The chain links TRBV10-3 to TRBJ1-1; D remains unclear. V was trimmed by 2 bases and J by 1 base, leaving 11 bases between them. This CDR3 comprises 15 residues. CDR1 is ENHRY, CDR2 SYGVKD, per germline. As DNA, the CDR3 is TGTGCCATCAGTGAGAGGGAGGGTAAGAACACTGAAGCTTTCTTT. Translation gives CAISEREGKNTEAFF.

V is TRBV19 and J is TRBJ1-5, with D possibly matching TRBD1 (6 bases). The CDR3 is 15 residues long. CDR1 is LNHDA, CDR2 SQIVND, per germline (reference sequence). The V gene lost 5 bases and the J gene lost 4 bases, with 15 bases spanning the gap. This chain's CDR3 is CASSPTGTTNQPQHF. CDR3 bases: TGTGCCAGTAGTCCGACAGGAACAACGAATCAGCCCCAGCATTTT. Full variable domain (rest looked up from reference TRBV19 and TRBJ1-5): DGGITQSPKYLFRKEGQNVTLSCEQNLNHDAMYWYRQDPGQGLRLIYYSQIVNDFQKGDIAEGYSVSREKKESFPLTVTSAQKNPTAFYLCASSPTGTTNQPQHFGDGTRLSIL.

Details on this clonotype: Relative to the germline gene, one junction end is altered; a read error may explain this. The CDR3 spells CAISPARNFGYTF. The CDR3 nucleotides are TGTGCCATCAGTCCGGCAAGGAACTTTGGCTACACCTTC. The chain has TRBV10-3 and TRBJ1-2, with unresolved D. The CDR3 totals 13 residues. Germline values: CDR1 ENHRY, CDR2 SYGVKD.

The chain carries TRBV12-3 or TRBV12-4 and TRBJ1-1; 7 bases are a match to TRBD1. V dropped 6 bases and J dropped 1; count of bases not matched to a gene: 14. The CDR3 spans 17 residues. As DNA, the CDR3 is TGTGCCAGCAGCTTCAGACAGGGAAGGAGTAAGAACACTGAAGCTTTCTTT. Translation: CASSFRQGRSKNTEAFF.

The chain combines TRBV2 with TRBJ2-1; unclear D gene. CDR1 and CDR2 from the germline V gene are SNHLY and FYNNEI. Trimming removed 7 bases from V and 7 bases from J, with 8 bases in between. The CDR3 spans 11 residues. In nucleotides, the CDR3 is TGTGCCAGCACTCTTCTAAATGAGCAGTTCTTC. Amino acid sequence: CASTLLNEQFF. The whole variable domain, remainder taken from reference TRBV2 and TRBJ2-1, is EPEVTQTPSHQVTQMGQEVILRCVPISNHLYFYWYRQILGQKVEFLVSFYNNEISEKSEIFDDQFSVERPDGSNFTLKIRSTKLEDSAMYFCASTLLNEQFFGPGTRLTVL.

As DNA, the CDR3 is TGTGCCAGCTCACCTTCAGGGGTCTCTGGCTACACCTTC. Encoded protein: CASSPSGVSGYTF. The chain employs TRBV18 and TRBJ1-2, with a possible D match to TRBD1 (6 bases). Germline values: CDR1 KGHSH, CDR2 LQKENI. V lost 3 bases and J 7 bases, leaving 12 bases between the germline ends. CDR3 length: 13 residues.

This clonotype was observed a handful of times. The V gene is TRBV20-1, the J gene TRBJ2-1, with 11 positions matching TRBD1. From germline, CDR1 is DFQATT and CDR2 SNEGSKA (reference sequence). J was trimmed by 4 bases and V by 5 bases; bases with no gene match: 7. This CDR3 contains 15 residues. CDR3 in amino acids: CSALPGQGVYNEQFF. CDR3 coding DNA: TGCAGTGCTTTGCCGGGACAGGGGGTATACAATGAGCAGTTCTTC.

In its sample, this clonotype was seen once. The chain has TRBV20-1 and TRBJ1-2; the match to TRBD1 covers 8 bases. The CDR3 spans 12 residues. CDR1 and CDR2 (germline): DFQATT, SNEGSKA (reference sequence). The CDR3 sequence is CRPPDRDYGYTF. The DNA for the CDR3 is TGCAGACCCCCGGACAGGGACTATGGCTACACCTTC.

The chain couples TRBV28 to TRBJ2-5; D is ambiguous. Trimming took 2 bases from V and 9 from J, leaving 13 bases between them. CDR3 length: 13 residues. Germline V gene data show CDR1 as MDHEN and CDR2 as SYDVKM. The CDR3 DNA reads as TGTGCCAGCAGTTTAGGCGGTGCACCGGCCCAGTACTTC. It is translated as CASSLGGAPAQYF.

There are a few counts of this clonotype. The DNA for the CDR3 is TGCAGCGTTGAGTTTGGAAAGGATGGCTACACCTTC. Translated, it gives CSVEFGKDGYTF. V usage is TRBV29-1 and J usage is TRBJ1-2, with no clear D. Germline V gene lookup returns CDR1 SQVTM and CDR2 ANQGSEA. The CDR3 is made up of 12 amino acids. Trimming removed 3 bases from V and 6 bases from J, with 11 bases in between.

The J gene is TRBJ2-1, the V gene TRBV11-3, with 9 nucleotides matching TRBD2. The CDR3 loop spans 15 amino acids. J gave up 8 bases and V 5 bases, and 10 bases lay outside the gene matches. Germline lookup yields CDR1 SGHNT and CDR2 YENEEA. CDR3 amino acids: CASSRAGTSSHEQFF. In nucleotides, the CDR3 is TGTGCCAGCAGCCGGGCTGGGACTAGCAGCCATGAGCAGTTCTTC. Based on the CDR3 plus reference TRBV11-3 and TRBJ2-1, the full variable domain is EAGVVQSPRYKIIEKKQPVAFWCNPISGHNTLYWYLQNLGQGPELLIRYENEEAVDDSQLPKDRFSAERLKGVDSTLKIQPAELGDSAVYLCASSRAGTSSHEQFFGPGTRLTVL.

V and J are TRBV4-1 and TRBJ1-2; the D is unclear. Looked up from germline, CDR1 is MGHRA and CDR2 is YSYEKL. The V and J ends lost 11 bases and 2 bases respectively, with 12 bases between them. The CDR3 runs 12 residues. The CDR3 DNA follows: TGCGCCCTCAGGCCCGACAACTATGGCTACACCTTC. Translated, it gives CALRPDNYGYTF.

This chain joins TRBV13 and TRBJ2-6; D is uncertain. The CDR3 runs 13 residues. With 3 bases removed from V and 6 bases from J, the gap between germline ends came to 6 bases. Looked up from germline, CDR1 is PRHDT and CDR2 is FYEKMQ (reference sequence). The CDR3 DNA is TGTGCCAGCAGCTTCGATGTGGCCAACGTCCTGACTTTC. It encodes CASSFDVANVLTF.